The 4 T cell receptor beta chains given below trace back to one sample, sequenced in a study of CD8+CD57+ T cells in acquired aplastic anemia. Genomic DNA, the template, was used for profiling of the TCR beta VDJ and CDR3. MiXCR was run by TCRdb on the reads, yielding one entry per CDR3 protein. The table includes approximately 150,000 distinct CDR3 sequences, about 45% detected once. Selection for sequencing was limited to patients who had shown CD8+CD57+ cell expansion by flow cytometry. Sequenced input: sorted CD4+, CD8+, or CD8+CD57+ T cells (not recorded which) from PBMCs. The origin of the receptors is a human donor with aplastic anemia.

Remarks on this clonotype: Given the absence of the conserved phenylalanine or tryptophan at the CDR3 end, a read error is likely. V usage is TRBV7-3 and J usage is TRBJ2-5, with 7 bases fitting TRBD1. V was clipped by 6 bases and J by 3 bases; unmatched bases: 10. Germline CDR1 is SGHTA and CDR2 is FQGTGA. The CDR3 is 15 residues long. DNA for the CDR3: TGTGCCAGCAGGGAGGCCGGACAGGCCAAAGAGACCCAGTACTCC. Residues: CASREAGQAKETQYS.

This clonotype was observed a handful of times. V and J are TRBV4-1 and TRBJ2-2, with D possibly being TRBD2 (5 bases). Trimming removed 0 bases at V and 5 bases at J, with 19 bases between. Germline-derived CDR1 and CDR2 are MGHRA and YSYEKL. The CDR3 contains 18 residues. CDR3 region: CASSQDLASLYSTGELFF. For the CDR3, the DNA is TGCGCCAGCAGCCAAGATTTGGCTAGCCTTTATTCTACCGGGGAGCTGTTTTTT.

The chain combines TRBV10-3 with TRBJ1-2; no reliable D call. The V end was cut by 3 bases, the J end by 8 bases, with 4 bases between. Germline V gene sequence: CDR1 ENHRY, CDR2 SYGVKD. The CDR3 spans 10 residues. Here the CDR3 reads CAISDEGYTF. CDR3 coding DNA: TGTGCCATCAGTGATGAGGGCTACACCTTC.

The V and J genes are TRBV20-1 and TRBJ1-1; 9 nucleotides line up with TRBD1. The length of the CDR3 is 17 residues. From germline, CDR1 is DFQATT and CDR2 SNEGSKA (reference sequence). V shed 2 bases and J 5 bases; nucleotides not matched to a gene: 15. CDR3 sequence: CSARSSGTGRYRTEAFF. CDR3 DNA: TGCAGTGCTAGATCAAGCGGGACAGGGAGGTATAGGACTGAAGCTTTCTTT.